This TCR beta chain was identified in a study of Ad26.COV2.S vaccination and SARS-CoV-2 variants. Study-level points and caveats: The TCR breadth and depth analyses may have understated or missed part of the total T cell responses.

Assay: immunoSEQ multiplex PCR; the TCRdb copy retains only in-frame clones and omits some. In the table there are 500,000 or so clones, approximately 92% of which are singletons. Treatment reported: some 20 received Ad26.COV2.S at low or high dose, single or two shots; a few received placebo; per-sample allocation not given. The samples were gathered on day 63 after the first injection of vaccine or placebo. This clone was seen more than once but under ten times. Its target is not known. This CDR3 is also generated by other DNA sequences in the sample. Germline V CDR1 and CDR2: MNHEY, SVGEGT. Trimming took off 2 bases at V and 1 base at J, with 6 bases between the two ends. The CDR3 has 14 residues.

V and J are TRBV6-2 or TRBV6-3 and TRBJ1-5, with TRBD1 as a possible D gene (6 bases). The source is a person between 18 and 59 years old who received the Ad26.COV2.S COVID-19 vaccine or a placebo. The material sequenced was peripheral blood, taken in a trial of Ad26.COV2.S vaccine versus placebo. This CDR3 is CASSYRGSNQPQHF. The CDR3 DNA reads as TGTGCCAGCAGTTACAGGGGGAGCAATCAGCCCCAGCATTTT.